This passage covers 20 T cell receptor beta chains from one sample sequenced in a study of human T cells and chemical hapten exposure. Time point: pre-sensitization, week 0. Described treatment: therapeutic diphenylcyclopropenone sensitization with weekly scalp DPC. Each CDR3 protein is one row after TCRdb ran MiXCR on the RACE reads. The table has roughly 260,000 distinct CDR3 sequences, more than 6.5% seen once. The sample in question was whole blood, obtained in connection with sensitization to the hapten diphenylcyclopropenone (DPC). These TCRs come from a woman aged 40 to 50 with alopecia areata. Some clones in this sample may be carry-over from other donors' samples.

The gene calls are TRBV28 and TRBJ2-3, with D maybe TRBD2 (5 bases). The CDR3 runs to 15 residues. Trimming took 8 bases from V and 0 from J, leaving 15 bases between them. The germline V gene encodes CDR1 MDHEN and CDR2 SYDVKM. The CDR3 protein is CASRSPGGSTDTQYF. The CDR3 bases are TGTGCCAGCCGCTCGCCAGGAGGTAGCACAGATACGCAGTATTTT.

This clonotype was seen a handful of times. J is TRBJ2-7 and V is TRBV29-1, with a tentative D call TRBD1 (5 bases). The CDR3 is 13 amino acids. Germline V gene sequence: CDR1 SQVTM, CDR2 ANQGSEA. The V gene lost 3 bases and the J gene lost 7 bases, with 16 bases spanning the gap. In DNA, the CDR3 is TGCAGCGTTGATCTTCGGACCGCAGGGGAGCAGTACTTC. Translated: CSVDLRTAGEQYF.

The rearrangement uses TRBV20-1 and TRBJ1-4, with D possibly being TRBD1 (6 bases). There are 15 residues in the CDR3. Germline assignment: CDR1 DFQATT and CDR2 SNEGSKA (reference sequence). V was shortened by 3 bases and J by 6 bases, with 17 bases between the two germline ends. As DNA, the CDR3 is TGCAGTGCTAGTCTCGTGGGGGAGGGGGATGAAAAACTGTTTTTT. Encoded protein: CSASLVGEGDEKLFF.

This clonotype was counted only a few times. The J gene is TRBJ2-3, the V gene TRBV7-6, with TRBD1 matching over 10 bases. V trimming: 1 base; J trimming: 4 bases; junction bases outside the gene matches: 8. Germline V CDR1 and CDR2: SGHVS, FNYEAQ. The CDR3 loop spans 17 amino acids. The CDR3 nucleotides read TGTGCCAGCAGCTTAGACCCGGGACAGGGGACCCCAGATACGCAGTATTTT. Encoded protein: CASSLDPGQGTPDTQYF. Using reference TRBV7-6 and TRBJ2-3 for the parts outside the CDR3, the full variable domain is GAGVSQSPRYKVTKRGQDVALRCDPISGHVSLYWYRQALGQGPEFLTYFNYEAQQDKSGLPNDRFSAERPEGSISTLTIQRTEQRDSAMYRCASSLDPGQGTPDTQYFGPGTRLTVL.

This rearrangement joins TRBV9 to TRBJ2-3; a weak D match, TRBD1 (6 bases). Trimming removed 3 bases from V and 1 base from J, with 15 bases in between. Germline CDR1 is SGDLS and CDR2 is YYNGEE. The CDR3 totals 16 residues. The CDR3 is CASSARGEGRTDTQYF. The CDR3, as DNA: TGTGCCAGCAGCGCCAGGGGAGAAGGTCGCACAGATACGCAGTATTTT.

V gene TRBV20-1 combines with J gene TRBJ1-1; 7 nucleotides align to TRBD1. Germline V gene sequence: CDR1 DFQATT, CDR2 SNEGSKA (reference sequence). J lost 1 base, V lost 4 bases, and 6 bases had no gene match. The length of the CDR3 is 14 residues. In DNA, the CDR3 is TGCAGTGCTAAACGGGACAGAACGAACACTGAAGCTTTCTTT. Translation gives CSAKRDRTNTEAFF.

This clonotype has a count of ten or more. CDR3 sequence reads: CASSLLNEQFF. The CDR3 DNA reads TGTGCCAGCAGCCTACTCAATGAGCAGTTCTTC. The chain links TRBV4-2 to TRBJ2-1; the D is unclear. With 4 bases removed from V and 6 bases from J, the gap between germline ends came to 4 bases. Germline V gene data show CDR1 as LGHNA and CDR2 as YNFKEQ. The length of the CDR3 is 11 residues.

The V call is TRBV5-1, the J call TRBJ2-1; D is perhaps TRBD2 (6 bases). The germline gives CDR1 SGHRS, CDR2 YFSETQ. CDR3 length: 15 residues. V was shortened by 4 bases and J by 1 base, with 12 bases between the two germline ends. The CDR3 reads CASSRTGVSYNEQFF. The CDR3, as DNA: TGCGCCAGCAGCCGCACGGGAGTATCCTACAATGAGCAGTTCTTC.

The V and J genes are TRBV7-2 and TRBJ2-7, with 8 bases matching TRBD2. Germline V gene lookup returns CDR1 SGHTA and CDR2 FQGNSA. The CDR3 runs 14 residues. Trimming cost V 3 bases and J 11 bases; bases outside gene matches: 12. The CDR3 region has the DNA TGTGCCAGCAGCTTTACTAGCGGAGACCCTTTAAAGTACTTC. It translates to CASSFTSGDPLKYF.

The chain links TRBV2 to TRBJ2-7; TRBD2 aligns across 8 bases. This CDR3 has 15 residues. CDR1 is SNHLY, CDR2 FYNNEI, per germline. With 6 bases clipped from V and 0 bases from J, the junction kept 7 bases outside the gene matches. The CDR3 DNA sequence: TGTGCCAGCAGAGCGACTAGCGCGAGCTCCTACGAGCAGTACTTC. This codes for CASRATSASSYEQYF.

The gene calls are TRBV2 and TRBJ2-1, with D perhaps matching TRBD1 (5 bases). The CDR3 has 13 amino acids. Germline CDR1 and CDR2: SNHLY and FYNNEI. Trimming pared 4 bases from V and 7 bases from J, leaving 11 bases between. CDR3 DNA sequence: TGTGCCAGCAGTGTGGTGGGGCGGAATGAGCAGTTCTTC. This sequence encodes CASSVVGRNEQFF.

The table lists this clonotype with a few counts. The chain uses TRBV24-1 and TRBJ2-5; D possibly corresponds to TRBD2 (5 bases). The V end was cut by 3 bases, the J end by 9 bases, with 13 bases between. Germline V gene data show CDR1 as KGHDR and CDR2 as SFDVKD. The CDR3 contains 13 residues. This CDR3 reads CATSDGGAGPQYF. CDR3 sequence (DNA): TGTGCCACCAGTGATGGAGGCGCCGGGCCCCAGTACTTC.

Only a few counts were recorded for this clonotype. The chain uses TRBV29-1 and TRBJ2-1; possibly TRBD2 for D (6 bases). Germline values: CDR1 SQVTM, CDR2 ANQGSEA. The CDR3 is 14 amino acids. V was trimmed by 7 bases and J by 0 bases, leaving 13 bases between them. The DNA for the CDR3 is TGCAGCGGCACTAAGACTAGCTCCTACAATGAGCAGTTCTTC. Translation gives CSGTKTSSYNEQFF.

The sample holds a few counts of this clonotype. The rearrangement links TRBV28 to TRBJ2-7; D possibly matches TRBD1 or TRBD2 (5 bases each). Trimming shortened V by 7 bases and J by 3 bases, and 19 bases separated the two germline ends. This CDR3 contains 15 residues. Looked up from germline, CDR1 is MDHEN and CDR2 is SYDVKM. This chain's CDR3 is CASTETQGAGYEQYF. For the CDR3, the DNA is TGTGCCAGCACCGAAACCCAGGGAGCTGGCTACGAGCAGTACTTC.

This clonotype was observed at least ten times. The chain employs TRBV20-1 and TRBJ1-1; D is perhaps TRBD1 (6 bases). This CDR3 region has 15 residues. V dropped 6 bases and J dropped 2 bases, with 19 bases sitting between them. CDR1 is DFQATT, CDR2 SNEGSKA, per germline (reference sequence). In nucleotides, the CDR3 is TGCAGTGCGCCCGACAGGAGGAATCTAAACACTGAAGCTTTCTTT. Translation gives CSAPDRRNLNTEAFF.

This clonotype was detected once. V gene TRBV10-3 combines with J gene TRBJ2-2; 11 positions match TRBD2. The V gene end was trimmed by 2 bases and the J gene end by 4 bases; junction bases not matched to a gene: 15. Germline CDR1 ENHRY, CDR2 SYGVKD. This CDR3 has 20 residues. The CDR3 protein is CAISEPTSGSDQIITGELFF. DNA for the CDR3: TGTGCCATCAGTGAGCCAACTAGCGGGAGTGATCAAATAATCACCGGGGAGCTGTTTTTT.

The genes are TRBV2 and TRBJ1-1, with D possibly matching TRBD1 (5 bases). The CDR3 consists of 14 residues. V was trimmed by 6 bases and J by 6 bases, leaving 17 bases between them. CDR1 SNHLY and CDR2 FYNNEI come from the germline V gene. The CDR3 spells CASSPRGGISEAFF. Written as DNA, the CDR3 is TGTGCCAGCAGCCCCCGTGGGGGGATCTCTGAAGCTTTCTTT.

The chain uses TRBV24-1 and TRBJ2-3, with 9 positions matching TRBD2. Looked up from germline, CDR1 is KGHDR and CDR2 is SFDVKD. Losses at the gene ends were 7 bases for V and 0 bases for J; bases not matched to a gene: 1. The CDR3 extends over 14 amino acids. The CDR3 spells CATRTSGSTDTQYF. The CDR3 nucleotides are TGTGCCACCAGGACTAGCGGTAGCACAGATACGCAGTATTTT.

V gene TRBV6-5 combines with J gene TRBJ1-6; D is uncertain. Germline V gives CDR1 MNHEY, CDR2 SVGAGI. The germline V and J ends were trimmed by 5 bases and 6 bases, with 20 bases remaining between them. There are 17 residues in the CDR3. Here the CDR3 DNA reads TGTGCCAGCAGTCTCCGGACCGCGGGGATGGGTAATTCACCCCTCCACTTT. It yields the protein CASSLRTAGMGNSPLHF.

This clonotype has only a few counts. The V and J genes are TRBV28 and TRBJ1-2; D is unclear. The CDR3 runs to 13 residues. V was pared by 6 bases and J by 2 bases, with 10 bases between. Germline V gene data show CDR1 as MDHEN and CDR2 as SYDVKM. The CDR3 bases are TGTGCCAGCAGCCTTACAGAGAACTATGGCTACACCTTC. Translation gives CASSLTENYGYTF.